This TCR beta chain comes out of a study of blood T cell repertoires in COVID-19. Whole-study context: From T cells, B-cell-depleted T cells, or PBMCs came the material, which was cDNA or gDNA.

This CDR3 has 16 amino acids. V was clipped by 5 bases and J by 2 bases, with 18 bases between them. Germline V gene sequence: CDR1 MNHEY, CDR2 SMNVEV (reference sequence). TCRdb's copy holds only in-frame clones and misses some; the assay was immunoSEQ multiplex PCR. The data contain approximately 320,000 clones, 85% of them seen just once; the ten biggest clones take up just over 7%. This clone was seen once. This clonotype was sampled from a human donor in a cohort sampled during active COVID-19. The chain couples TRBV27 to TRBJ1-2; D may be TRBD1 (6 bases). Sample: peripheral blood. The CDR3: CASSDDVRDTNYGYTF. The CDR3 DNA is TGTGCCAGCAGTGACGATGTTCGGGACACGAACTATGGCTACACCTTC.